This T cell receptor (beta chain) was sequenced during a study of CD8+ T cells in alopecia areata. Whole-study context: Each day, treated patients took oral tofacitinib twice, at 5 to 10 mg per dose.

In the case of this clone: Its cognate antigen is unknown.

The V gene lost 0 bases and the J gene lost 0 bases, with 15 bases spanning the gap. Germline V lookup: CDR1 KGHSH, CDR2 LQKENI. This CDR3 spans 18 amino acids. Sequencing relied on a cDNA template that was reverse transcribed from extracted RNA. Some clones are missing from TCRdb's copy, which holds only in-frame ones; the method was immunoSEQ multiplex PCR. The table has approximately 210,000 clones, around two fifths seen once. As for treatment: oral pan-JAK inhibitor, 5-10 mg twice daily. Researchers gathered lesional scalp punch biopsies and peripheral blood from patients with alopecia areata. Study outcomes and limitations: In scalp and blood during tofacitinib, many expanded lesional clones persisted. Scalp samples also yield sequences from resident alphabeta T cells of normal skin.

This TCR derives from a human donor with alopecia areata. The chain uses TRBV18 and TRBJ2-1; D is perhaps TRBD1 (6 bases). The source was CD4+ T cells sorted from blood, collected between weeks 36 and 40, from a patient treated with tofacitinib. In DNA, the CDR3 is TGTGCCAGCTCACCACCTCAAGGACAGAGTAGCTCCTACAATGAGCAGTTCTTC. Translated: CASSPPQGQSSSYNEQFF.